A single sample gave rise to the 14 T cell receptor beta chains below, sequenced in a study of T-cell memory formation after mild COVID-19. TCRdb redid the calling of the 5' RACE reads with MiXCR, one entry per CDR3 protein. The top ten hold about 8.1% of the sample, which has 560,000 or so distinct CDR3 sequences, around 16% seen once. The sequenced sample consisted of PBMCs or a T cell subset sorted from them (not recorded which). All receptors come from an adult woman who had mild COVID-19 (a few samples of this study predate the infection). Cell type and time point are not known.

This clonotype occurred a few times. The CDR3 loop is CASSQEFQGAYGYTF. The CDR3 DNA follows: TGCGCCAGCAGCCAAGAGTTCCAGGGGGCTTATGGCTACACCTTC. The genes are TRBV4-1 and TRBJ1-2; 8 positions match TRBD1. The V gene's germline CDR1 is MGHRA and CDR2 YSYEKL. The CDR3 consists of 15 residues. Germline trimming cut 0 bases from V and 5 bases from J; bases unmatched to any gene: 5.

CDR3 in amino acids: CASSSGGKEDTQYF. Written as DNA, the CDR3 is TGTGCCAGCAGCTCCGGCGGGAAAGAAGATACGCAGTATTTT. V and J are TRBV7-9 and TRBJ2-3, with D perhaps matching TRBD2 (6 bases). CDR3 length equals 14 residues. Germline V gene lookup returns CDR1 SEHNR and CDR2 FQNEAQ (reference sequence). Trimming took off 4 bases at V and 5 bases at J, with 13 bases between the two ends.

This chain connects TRBV12-3 or TRBV12-4 to TRBJ1-5; 7 bases align to TRBD1. Germline trimming cut 5 bases from V and 2 bases from J; bases unmatched to any gene: 9. This CDR3 region has 16 residues. CDR3 protein: CASSPSTTGGNQPQHF. In DNA form, the CDR3 reads TGTGCCAGCAGTCCATCAACCACAGGGGGCAATCAGCCCCAGCATTTT.

In its sample, this clonotype was seen a few times. The gene calls are TRBV27 and TRBJ1-2; 10 nucleotides align to TRBD1. Looked up from germline, CDR1 is MNHEY and CDR2 is SMNVEV (reference sequence). The J segment lost 11 bases and the V segment lost 3 bases, leaving 9 bases of the junction unmatched. This CDR3 spans 14 amino acids. CDR3 DNA: TGTGCCAGCAGTTTTTATGGGACAGGGGAAGGGTACACCTTC. Translating gives CASSFYGTGEGYTF.

This clonotype was counted only a few times. J is TRBJ1-2 and V is TRBV29-1, with unresolved D. Between the trimmed V and J ends, which lost 4 bases and 7 bases, there was a span of 10 bases. The CDR3 totals 11 residues. CDR1 and CDR2 (germline): SQVTM, ANQGSEA. The CDR3 bases are TGCAGCGTTGTTAAGGATCTTGGCTACACCTTC. Translation: CSVVKDLGYTF.

This clonotype was recorded a few times. The chain has TRBV6-2 or TRBV6-3 and TRBJ2-5, with D maybe TRBD2 (7 bases). The V and J ends lost 6 bases and 4 bases respectively, with 15 bases between them. The CDR3 length is 14 residues. The germline CDR1 and CDR2 sequences are MNHEY and SVGEGT. In DNA, the CDR3 is TGTGCCAGCAGCCCGACTCGGGGGGCAGAGACCCAGTACTTC. Translation gives CASSPTRGAETQYF.

This clonotype was detected only a few times. The V gene is TRBV7-9, the J gene TRBJ2-3, with 7 bases lining up with TRBD2. Germline V gene data show CDR1 as SEHNR and CDR2 as FQNEAQ (reference sequence). Unmatched junction bases numbered 10, after V lost 8 bases and J lost 2 bases. The CDR3 sequence is 15 residues long. In DNA, the CDR3 is TGTGCCAGCCCCCTGGGAGCGGGGATCACAGATACGCAGTATTTT. It specifies CASPLGAGITDTQYF.

The chain employs TRBV5-1 and TRBJ1-4, with D uncertain. The V end lost 4 bases, the J end lost 3 bases, and 13 bases lay between the germline ends. CDR1 and CDR2 from the germline V gene are SGHRS and YFSETQ. The CDR3 is made up of 15 amino acids. In nucleotides, the CDR3 is TGCGCCAGCAGCCCTGGGGAGGGCCCTAATGAAAAACTGTTTTTT. This gives the protein CASSPGEGPNEKLFF.

This chain joins TRBV9 and TRBJ2-2; TRBD1 aligns across 9 bases. In germline, CDR1 is SGDLS, CDR2 YYNGEE. This CDR3 is 19 amino acids long. J lost 1 base, V lost 0 bases, and 10 bases had no gene match. The CDR3: CASSVEPPRGQGNTGELFF. CDR3 DNA sequence: TGTGCCAGCAGCGTAGAACCCCCTCGGGGACAGGGGAACACCGGGGAGCTGTTTTTT.

This clonotype was counted a few times. This chain connects TRBV15 to TRBJ2-5; 10 bases align to TRBD2. Germline V gives CDR1 LNHNV, CDR2 YYDKDF (reference sequence). The CDR3 has 16 amino acids. V lost 5 bases, J lost 5 bases, and 11 bases stayed unmatched. In nucleotides, the CDR3 is TGTGCCACCAGCGGAAATAGCGGGGGGTGGCTTGAGACCCAGTACTTC. Translation: CATSGNSGGWLETQYF.

The genes are TRBV27 and TRBJ2-3; D ambiguous. CDR3 length equals 14 residues. Germline CDR1 and CDR2: MNHEY and SMNVEV (reference sequence). V was cut by 0 bases and J by 5 bases, with 9 bases left in between. The CDR3 bases are TGTGCCAGCAGTTTATCTACAGTTCAAGATACGCAGTATTTT. Protein product: CASSLSTVQDTQYF.

CDR3 sequence reads: CASSFSGSTGANVLTF. CDR3 DNA: TGTGCCAGCAGCTTCTCGGGGAGTACTGGGGCCAACGTCCTGACTTTC. V and J are TRBV7-9 and TRBJ2-6; D possibly corresponds to TRBD2 (5 bases). Trimming cost V 3 bases and J 2 bases, with 11 bases left between them. This CDR3 contains 16 residues. Germline V CDR1 and CDR2: SEHNR, FQNEAQ (reference sequence).

The sample holds a few counts of this clonotype. J is TRBJ2-5 and V is TRBV2, with 10 nucleotides matching TRBD2. This CDR3 is built from 15 residues. Germline-derived CDR1 and CDR2 are SNHLY and FYNNEI. The V segment lost 4 bases and the J segment 0 bases; nucleotides outside the gene matches: 2. In nucleotides, the CDR3 is TGTGCCAGCAGTGGTAGCGGGGGGAACCAAGAGACCCAGTACTTC. As protein: CASSGSGGNQETQYF.

The rearrangement joins TRBV5-1 to TRBJ2-3; no clear D gene. There are 14 residues in the CDR3. Trimming took 2 bases from V and 4 from J, leaving 11 bases between them. Germline V gene sequence: CDR1 SGHRS, CDR2 YFSETQ. The DNA for the CDR3 is TGCGCCAGCAGCTTCTGGGGTACGGCAGATACGCAGTATTTT. It is translated as CASSFWGTADTQYF.